The sample holds a few counts of the clone carrying this T cell receptor gamma chain. Its antigen remains unknown. V was pared by 0 bases and J by 5 bases, with 4 bases of the junction left unmatched. This CDR3 region has 13 residues. From germline, CDR1 is EGSNGY and CDR2 YDSYNSKV. The entry originates in a study of Vδ1+ human thymocytes. Points from the study as a whole: Around 18% of thymic delta-chain sequences were Vdelta2, with few Vdelta3, unlike blood Vdelta1+ controls. TRG sequences recurred across donors, whereas TRD sequences stayed essentially private. Unexpected Vdelta2 sequences could cause misinterpretation of bulk repertoire data. In the thymus, TRG and TRD repertoires looked highly polyclonal with Gaussian CDR3 lengths.

Thymocytes were sorted as CD3+ TCRVdelta1+ TCRVdelta2- after alphabeta T cell depletion. RNA was extracted from the cells and then reverse transcribed. CDR3 amplicons came from multiplex PCR with pooled V-gene forward and constant-region reverse primers. TCRdb reprocessed the multiplex PCR reads through CATT. The table shows more than 35,000 gamma-chain clones, with 20% occurring only once. Material for sequencing was Vdelta1+ gamma-delta thymocytes from the thymus. The subset denotes: FACS-sorted CD3+ TCRalphabeta- TCRVdelta1+ TCRVdelta2- thymocytes. The chain couples TRGV2 to TRGJ1 or TRGJ2. The sequence came from a girl under three years old who had congenital heart surgery. The CDR3 loop reads CATWDGDHYKKLF. DNA for the CDR3: TGTGCCACCTGGGACGGGGACCATTATAAGAAACTCTTT.